One TCR beta chain is described in this entry. Its antigen is not known. The junction had 6 bases not matched to a gene; V was cut back by 3 bases and J by 8 bases. Germline-derived CDR1 and CDR2 are SGDLS and YYNGEE. The CDR3 runs to 14 residues. The data were taken from a study of cytomegalovirus exposure and HLA in healthy donors. Study context: Approximately 180 million T cells yielded approximately 100 million unique TCR beta sequences, as an earlier analysis found.

60 Vbeta and 13 Jbeta primers were used in PCR. The assay was immunoSEQ multiplex PCR, and TCRdb's table has in-frame clones only and misses some. The sample has roughly 130,000 clones; 82% are singletons. Whole-study results and caveats: Analysis performed later showed TCR beta chains linked to HLA being more clonally expanded than equally common others.

This chain links TRBV9 with TRBJ2-3; 10 nucleotides match TRBD1. Sequencing input: PBMCs. The sequence was collected from a male donor in good health and CMV-seropositive. CDR3: CASSGQGAPGTQYF. The CDR3 DNA sequence: TGTGCCAGCAGCGGACAGGGGGCTCCGGGTACGCAGTATTTT.